The 5 T cell receptor beta chains presented below share a single source sample, sequenced in a study of control samples from healthy donors and cancer patients. TCRdb's table, derived via immunoSEQ multiplex PCR, lists solely in-frame clones and lacks some. Of tens of thousands of clones detected, approximately 94% appear once; the ten largest clones hold approximately 2.5%. The sequencing sample was made of blood. The receptors here all came from a woman aged 25 to 39 in good health.

The V gene is TRBV11-2, the J gene TRBJ1-1, with TRBD1 as a possible D gene (5 bases). V was cut by 2 bases and J by 7 bases, with 11 bases left in between. CDR1 SGHAT and CDR2 FQNNGV come from the germline V gene. This CDR3 region has 13 residues. CDR3 in DNA: TGTGCCAGCAGCTTACAGGGCGCAAATGAAGCTTTCTTT. It is translated as CASSLQGANEAFF.

The chain links TRBV2 to TRBJ2-5; TRBD2 matches 9 bases. Losses at the gene ends were 10 bases for V and 7 bases for J; bases not matched to a gene: 13. The CDR3 loop spans 14 amino acids. Germline assignment: CDR1 SNHLY and CDR2 FYNNEI. The CDR3 sequence is CAIRSASGAPTQYF. CDR3 nucleotides: TGTGCCATCCGATCGGCTAGCGGGGCACCGACCCAGTACTTC.

The V and J genes are TRBV10-3 and TRBJ2-7, with TRBD1 matching over 7 bases. CDR3 length: 14 amino acids. Germline-derived CDR1 and CDR2 are ENHRY and SYGVKD. V was clipped by 0 bases and J by 6 bases; unmatched bases: 5. The CDR3 region has the DNA TGTGCCATCAGTGAGTCCGTGAGGGGGCCCGAGCAGTACTTC. Translating it yields CAISESVRGPEQYF.

The J gene is TRBJ2-2, the V gene TRBV19, with D uncertain. V was cut by 6 bases and J by 5 bases, with 4 bases left in between. CDR3 length equals 11 residues. Germline CDR1 and CDR2: LNHDA and SQIVND (reference sequence). CDR3 bases: TGTGCCAGTAGCATAACCGGGGAGCTGTTTTTT. Translation: CASSITGELFF.

The CDR3 is CASSSQGRQPQHF. CDR3 nucleotides: TGTGCCAGCAGCTCTCAGGGGAGACAGCCCCAGCATTTT. This chain joins TRBV7-9 and TRBJ1-5, with a possible D match to TRBD1 (6 bases). V was pared by 4 bases and J by 7 bases, with 11 bases between. The germline V gene has CDR1 SEHNR and CDR2 FQNEAQ (reference sequence). The CDR3 is 13 amino acids. Full variable domain (outside the CDR3, taken from reference TRBV7-9 and TRBJ1-5): DTGVSQNPRHKITKRGQNVTFRCDPISEHNRLYWYRQTLGQGPEFLTYFQNEAQLEKSRLLSDRFSAERPKGSFSTLEIQRTEQGDSAMYLCASSSQGRQPQHFGDGTRLSIL.